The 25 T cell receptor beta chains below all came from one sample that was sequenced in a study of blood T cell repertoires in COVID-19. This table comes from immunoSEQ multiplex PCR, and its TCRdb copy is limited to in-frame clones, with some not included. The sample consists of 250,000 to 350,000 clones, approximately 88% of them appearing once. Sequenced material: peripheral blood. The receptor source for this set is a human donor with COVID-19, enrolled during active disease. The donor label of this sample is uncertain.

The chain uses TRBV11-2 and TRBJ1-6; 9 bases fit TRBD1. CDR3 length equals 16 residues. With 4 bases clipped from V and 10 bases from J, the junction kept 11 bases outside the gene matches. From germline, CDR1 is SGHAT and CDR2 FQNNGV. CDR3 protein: CASSSFRDRVGSPLHF. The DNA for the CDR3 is TGTGCCAGCAGCTCCTTCCGGGACAGGGTAGGATCACCCCTCCACTTT. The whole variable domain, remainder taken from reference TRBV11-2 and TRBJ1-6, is EAGVAQSPRYKIIEKRQSVAFWCNPISGHATLYWYQQILGQGPKLLIQFQNNGVVDDSQLPKDRFSAERLKGVDSTLKIQPAKLEDSAVYLCASSSFRDRVGSPLHFGNGTRLTVT.

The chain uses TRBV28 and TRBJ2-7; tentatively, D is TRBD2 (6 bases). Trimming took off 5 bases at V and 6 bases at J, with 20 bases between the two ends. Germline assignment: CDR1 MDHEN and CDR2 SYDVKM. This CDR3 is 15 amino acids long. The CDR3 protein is CASSRLGGESGEQYF. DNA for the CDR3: TGTGCCAGCAGTCGATTGGGGGGAGAGTCAGGCGAGCAGTACTTC.

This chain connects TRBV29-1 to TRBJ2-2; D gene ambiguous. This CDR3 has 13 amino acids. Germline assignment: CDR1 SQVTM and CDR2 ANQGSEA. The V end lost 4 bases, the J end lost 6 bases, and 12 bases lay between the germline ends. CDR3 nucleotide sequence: TGCAGCGTTGTATCCGCGTTTGCCGGGGAGCTGTTTTTT. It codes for CSVVSAFAGELFF.

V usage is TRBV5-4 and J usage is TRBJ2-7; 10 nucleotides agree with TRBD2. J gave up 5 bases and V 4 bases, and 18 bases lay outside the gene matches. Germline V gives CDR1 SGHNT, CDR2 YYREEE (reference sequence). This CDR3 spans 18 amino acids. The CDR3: CASSPEVLAGGRVDEQYF. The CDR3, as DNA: TGTGCCAGCAGCCCGGAAGTCTTAGCGGGAGGAAGGGTGGACGAGCAGTACTTC. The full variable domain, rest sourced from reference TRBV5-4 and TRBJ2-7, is ETGVTQSPTHLIKTRGQQVTLRCSSQSGHNTVSWYQQALGQGPQFIFQYYREEENGRGNFPPRFSGLQFPNYSSELNVNALELDDSALYLCASSPEVLAGGRVDEQYFGPGTRLTVT.

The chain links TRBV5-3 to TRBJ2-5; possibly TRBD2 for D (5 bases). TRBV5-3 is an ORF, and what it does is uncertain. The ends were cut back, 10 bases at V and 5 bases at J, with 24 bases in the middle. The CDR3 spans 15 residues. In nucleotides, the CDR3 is TGTGCCGCCAACCTTCATCTCCGGGGATCTGAGACCCAGTACTTC. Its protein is CAANLHLRGSETQYF.

The CDR3 is CAWSVRGLSSYEQYF. The CDR3 DNA sequence: TGTGCCTGGAGTGTAAGGGGCCTAAGCTCCTACGAGCAGTACTTC. The chain employs TRBV30 and TRBJ2-7, with D tentatively TRBD1 (5 bases). With 0 bases removed from V and 0 bases from J, the gap between germline ends came to 12 bases. In germline, CDR1 is GTSNPN, CDR2 SVGIG (reference sequence). The CDR3 length is 15 residues.

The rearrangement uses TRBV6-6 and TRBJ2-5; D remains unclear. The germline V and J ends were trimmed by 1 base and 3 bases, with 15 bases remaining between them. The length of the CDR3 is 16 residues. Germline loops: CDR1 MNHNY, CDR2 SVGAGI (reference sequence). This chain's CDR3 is CASSYWQVVAEETQYF. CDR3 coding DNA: TGTGCCAGCAGTTACTGGCAGGTAGTGGCTGAAGAGACCCAGTACTTC.

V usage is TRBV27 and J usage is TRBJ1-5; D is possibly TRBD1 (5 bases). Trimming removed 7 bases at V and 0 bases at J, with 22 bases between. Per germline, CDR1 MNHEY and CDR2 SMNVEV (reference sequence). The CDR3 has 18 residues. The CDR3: CASTFYVDRSTSNQPQHF. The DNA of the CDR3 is TGTGCCAGCACCTTCTACGTCGACAGATCAACTAGCAATCAGCCCCAGCATTTT.

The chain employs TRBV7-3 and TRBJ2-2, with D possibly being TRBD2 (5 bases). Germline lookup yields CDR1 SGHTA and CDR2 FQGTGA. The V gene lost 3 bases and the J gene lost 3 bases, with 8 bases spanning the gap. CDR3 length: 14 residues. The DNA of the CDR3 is TGTGCCAGCAGCTTCATGAGGGACACCGGGGAGCTGTTTTTT. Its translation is CASSFMRDTGELFF.

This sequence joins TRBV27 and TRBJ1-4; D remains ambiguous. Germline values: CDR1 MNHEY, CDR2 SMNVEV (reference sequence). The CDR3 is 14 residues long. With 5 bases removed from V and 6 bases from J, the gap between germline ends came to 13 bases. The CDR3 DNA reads TGTGCCAGCAGTATCAGCGGGTACGATGAAAAACTGTTTTTT. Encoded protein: CASSISGYDEKLFF.

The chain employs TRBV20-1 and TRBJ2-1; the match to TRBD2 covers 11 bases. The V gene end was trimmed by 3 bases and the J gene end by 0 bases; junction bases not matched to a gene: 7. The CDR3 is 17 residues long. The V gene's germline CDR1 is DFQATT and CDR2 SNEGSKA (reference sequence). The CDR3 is CSASSGLAARSYNEQFF. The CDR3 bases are TGCAGTGCTAGTTCGGGACTAGCGGCTCGCTCCTACAATGAGCAGTTCTTC.

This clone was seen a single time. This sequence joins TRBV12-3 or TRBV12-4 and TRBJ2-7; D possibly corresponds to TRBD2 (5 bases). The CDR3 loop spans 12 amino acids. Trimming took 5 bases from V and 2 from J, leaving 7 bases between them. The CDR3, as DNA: TGTGCCAGCAGTACCGGGACCTACGAGCAGTACTTC. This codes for CASSTGTYEQYF.

The CDR3 protein is CATPPKTGVEGGYTF. The CDR3 DNA is TGTGCCACCCCTCCCAAAACAGGGGTCGAGGGTGGCTACACCTTC. The V gene is TRBV28, the J gene TRBJ1-2, with 7 nucleotides matching TRBD1. The germline gives CDR1 MDHEN, CDR2 SYDVKM. This CDR3 contains 15 residues. V trimming: 10 bases; J trimming: 7 bases; junction bases outside the gene matches: 18.

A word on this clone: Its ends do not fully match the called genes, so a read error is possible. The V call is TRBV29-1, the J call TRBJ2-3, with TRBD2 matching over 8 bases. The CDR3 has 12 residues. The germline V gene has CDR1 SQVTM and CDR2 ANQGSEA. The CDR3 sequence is CSVGTSRDTQYF. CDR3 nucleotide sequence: TGCAGCGTTGGGACTAGCAGAGATACGCAGTATTTT.

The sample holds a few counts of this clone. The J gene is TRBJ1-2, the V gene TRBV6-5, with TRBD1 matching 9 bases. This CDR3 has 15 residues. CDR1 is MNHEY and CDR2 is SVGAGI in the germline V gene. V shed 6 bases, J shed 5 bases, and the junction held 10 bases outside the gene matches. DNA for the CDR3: TGTGCCAGCAGCCCACGGGACAGGGAATTATATGGCTACACCTTC. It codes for CASSPRDRELYGYTF.

CDR3 sequence (DNA): TGTGCCAGCAGCCCTGGGAGAACCCCGTTGTACTTC. Translating gives CASSPGRTPLYF. This chain links TRBV7-3 with TRBJ2-7; possible D gene TRBD2, 5 bases. The CDR3 consists of 12 residues. The V and J ends lost 5 bases and 12 bases respectively, with 17 bases between them. CDR1 and CDR2 from the germline V gene are SGHTA and FQGTGA.

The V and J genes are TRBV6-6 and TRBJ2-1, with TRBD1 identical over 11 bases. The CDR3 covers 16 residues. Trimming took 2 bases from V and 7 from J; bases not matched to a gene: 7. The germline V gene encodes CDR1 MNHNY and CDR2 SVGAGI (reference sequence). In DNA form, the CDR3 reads TGTGCCAGCAGTTACACCGGGACAGGGGGAAGGAATGAGCAGTTCTTC. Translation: CASSYTGTGGRNEQFF.

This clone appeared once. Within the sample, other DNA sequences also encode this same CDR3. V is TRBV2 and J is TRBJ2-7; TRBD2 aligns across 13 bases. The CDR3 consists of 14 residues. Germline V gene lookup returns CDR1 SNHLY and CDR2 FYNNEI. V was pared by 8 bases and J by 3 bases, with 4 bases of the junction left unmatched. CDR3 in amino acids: CASSRTSGSYEQYF. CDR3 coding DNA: TGTGCCAGCTCGCGGACTAGCGGGAGCTACGAGCAGTACTTC.

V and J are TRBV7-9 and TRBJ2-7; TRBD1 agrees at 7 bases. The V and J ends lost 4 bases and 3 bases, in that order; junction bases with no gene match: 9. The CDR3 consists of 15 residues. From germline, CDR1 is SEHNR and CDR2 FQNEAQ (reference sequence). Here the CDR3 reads CASSSNRDSFYEQYF. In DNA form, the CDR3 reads TGTGCCAGCAGCTCCAACCGGGACAGTTTCTACGAGCAGTACTTC. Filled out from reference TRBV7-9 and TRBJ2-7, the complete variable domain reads DTGVSQNPRHKITKRGQNVTFRCDPISEHNRLYWYRQTLGQGPEFLTYFQNEAQLEKSRLLSDRFSAERPKGSFSTLEIQRTEQGDSAMYLCASSSNRDSFYEQYFGPGTRLTVT.

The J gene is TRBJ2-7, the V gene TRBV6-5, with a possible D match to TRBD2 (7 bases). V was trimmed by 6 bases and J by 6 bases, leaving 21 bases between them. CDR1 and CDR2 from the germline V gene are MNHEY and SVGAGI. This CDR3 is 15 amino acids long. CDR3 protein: CASRMGGGSGGEQYF. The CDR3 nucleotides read TGTGCCAGCAGGATGGGGGGCGGGAGTGGGGGCGAGCAGTACTTC.

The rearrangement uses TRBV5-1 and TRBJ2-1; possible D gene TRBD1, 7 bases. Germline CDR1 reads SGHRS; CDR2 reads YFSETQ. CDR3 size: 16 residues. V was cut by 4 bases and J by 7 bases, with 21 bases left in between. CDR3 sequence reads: CASSLDGTPGGNEQFF. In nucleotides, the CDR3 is TGCGCCAGCAGCCTGGACGGGACTCCAGGGGGGAATGAGCAGTTCTTC.

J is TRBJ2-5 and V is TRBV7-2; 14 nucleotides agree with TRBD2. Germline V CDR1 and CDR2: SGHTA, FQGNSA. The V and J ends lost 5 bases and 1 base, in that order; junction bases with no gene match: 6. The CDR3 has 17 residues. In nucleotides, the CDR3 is TGTGCCAGCAGCCCGGGACTAGCGGGAGCAAGCCAAGAGACCCAGTACTTC. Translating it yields CASSPGLAGASQETQYF.

CDR3 nucleotides: TGTGCCAGCAGCTCAGGACAGGGCCAGAACTATGGCTACACCTTC. This sequence encodes CASSSGQGQNYGYTF. The rearrangement joins TRBV7-3 to TRBJ1-2; 8 positions match TRBD1. V was clipped by 4 bases and J by 2 bases; unmatched bases: 6. CDR1 and CDR2 from the germline V gene are SGHTA and FQGTGA. This CDR3 has 15 residues.

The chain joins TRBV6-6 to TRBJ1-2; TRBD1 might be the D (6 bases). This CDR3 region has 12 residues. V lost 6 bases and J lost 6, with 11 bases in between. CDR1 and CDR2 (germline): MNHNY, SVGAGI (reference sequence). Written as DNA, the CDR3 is TGTGCCAGCAGCCCGGACAGAGATGGCTACACCTTC. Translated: CASSPDRDGYTF.

CDR3 bases: TGTGCCAGCAGCGTAGGACTAGAATACAATGAGCAGTTCTTC. Protein product: CASSVGLEYNEQFF. This sequence joins TRBV9 and TRBJ2-1, with D possibly TRBD2 on 6 matching bases. Germline values: CDR1 SGDLS, CDR2 YYNGEE. The CDR3 has 14 amino acids. V lost 0 bases and J 4 bases, leaving 8 bases between the germline ends.